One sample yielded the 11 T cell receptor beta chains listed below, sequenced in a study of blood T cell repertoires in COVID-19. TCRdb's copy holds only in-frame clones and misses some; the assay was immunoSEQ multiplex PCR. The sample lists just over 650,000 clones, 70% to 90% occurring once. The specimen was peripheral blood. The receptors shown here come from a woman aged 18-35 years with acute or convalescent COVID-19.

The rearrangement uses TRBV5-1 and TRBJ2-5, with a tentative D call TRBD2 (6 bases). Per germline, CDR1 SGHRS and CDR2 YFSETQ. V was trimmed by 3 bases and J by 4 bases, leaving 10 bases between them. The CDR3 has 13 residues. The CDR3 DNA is TGCGCCAGCAGCTGGTCGGAGGGAGAGACCCAGTACTTC. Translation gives CASSWSEGETQYF.

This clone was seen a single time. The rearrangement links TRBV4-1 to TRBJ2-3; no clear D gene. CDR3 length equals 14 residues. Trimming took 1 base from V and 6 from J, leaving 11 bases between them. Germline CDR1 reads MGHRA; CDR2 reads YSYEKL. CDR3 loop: CASSQGAFMDTQYF. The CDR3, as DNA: TGCGCCAGCAGCCAAGGGGCTTTTATGGATACGCAGTATTTT.

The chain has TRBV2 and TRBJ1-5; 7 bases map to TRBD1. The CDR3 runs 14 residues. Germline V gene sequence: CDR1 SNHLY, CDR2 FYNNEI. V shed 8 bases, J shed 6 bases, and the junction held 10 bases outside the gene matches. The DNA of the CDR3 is TGTGCCAGCCAGAAGGGGGCTCTTCGTCAGCCCCAGCATTTT. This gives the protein CASQKGALRQPQHF.

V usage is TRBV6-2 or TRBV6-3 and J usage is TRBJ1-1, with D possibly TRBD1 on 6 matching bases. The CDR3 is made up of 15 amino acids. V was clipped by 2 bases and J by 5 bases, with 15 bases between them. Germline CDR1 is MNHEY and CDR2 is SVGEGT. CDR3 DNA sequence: TGTGCCAGCAGTTACCCCCCAGGGGCAGGGACTGAAGCTTTCTTT. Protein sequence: CASSYPPGAGTEAFF.

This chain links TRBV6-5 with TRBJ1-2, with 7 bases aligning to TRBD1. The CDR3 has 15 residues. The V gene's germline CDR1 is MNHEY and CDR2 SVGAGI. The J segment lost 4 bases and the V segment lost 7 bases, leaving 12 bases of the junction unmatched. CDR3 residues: CASTETPGQPYGYTF. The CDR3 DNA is TGTGCCAGCACCGAAACACCGGGACAGCCCTATGGCTACACCTTC.

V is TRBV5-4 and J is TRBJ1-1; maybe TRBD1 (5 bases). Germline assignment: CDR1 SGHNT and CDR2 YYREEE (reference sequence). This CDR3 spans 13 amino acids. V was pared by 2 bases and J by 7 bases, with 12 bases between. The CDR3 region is CASSFGQGGEAFF. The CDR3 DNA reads TGTGCCAGCAGCTTCGGCCAGGGTGGTGAAGCTTTCTTT.

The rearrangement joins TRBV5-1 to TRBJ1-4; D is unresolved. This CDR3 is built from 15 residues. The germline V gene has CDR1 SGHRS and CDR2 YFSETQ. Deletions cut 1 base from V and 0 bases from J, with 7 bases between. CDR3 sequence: CASSLSLSTNEKLFF. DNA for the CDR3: TGCGCCAGCAGCTTGAGCCTTTCAACTAATGAAAAACTGTTTTTT.

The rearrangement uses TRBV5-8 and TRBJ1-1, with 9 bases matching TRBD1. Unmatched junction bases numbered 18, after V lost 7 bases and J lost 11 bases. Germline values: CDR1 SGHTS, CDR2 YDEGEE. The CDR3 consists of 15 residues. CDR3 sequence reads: CASLRTGQGQVAAFF. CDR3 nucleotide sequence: TGTGCCAGCCTAAGAACGGGACAGGGCCAGGTAGCGGCTTTCTTT.

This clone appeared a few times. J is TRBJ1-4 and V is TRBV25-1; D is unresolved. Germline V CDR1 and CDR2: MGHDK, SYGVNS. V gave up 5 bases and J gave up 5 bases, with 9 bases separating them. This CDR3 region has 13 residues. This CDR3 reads CASSFSGNEKLFF. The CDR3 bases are TGTGCCAGCAGTTTTTCCGGGAATGAAAAACTGTTTTTT.

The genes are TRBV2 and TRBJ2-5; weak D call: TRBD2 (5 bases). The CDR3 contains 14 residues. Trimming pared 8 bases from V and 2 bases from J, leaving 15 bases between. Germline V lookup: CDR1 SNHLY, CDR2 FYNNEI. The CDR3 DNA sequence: TGTGCCAGCCTTATCCGGACTGATCAAGAGACCCAGTACTTC. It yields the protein CASLIRTDQETQYF.

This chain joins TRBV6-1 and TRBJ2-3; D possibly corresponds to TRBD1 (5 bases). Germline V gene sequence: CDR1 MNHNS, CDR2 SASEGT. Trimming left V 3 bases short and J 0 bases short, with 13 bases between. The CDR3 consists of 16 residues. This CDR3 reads CASSDADSFSTDTQYF. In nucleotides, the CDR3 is TGTGCCAGCAGTGACGCCGACAGCTTTAGCACAGATACGCAGTATTTT.